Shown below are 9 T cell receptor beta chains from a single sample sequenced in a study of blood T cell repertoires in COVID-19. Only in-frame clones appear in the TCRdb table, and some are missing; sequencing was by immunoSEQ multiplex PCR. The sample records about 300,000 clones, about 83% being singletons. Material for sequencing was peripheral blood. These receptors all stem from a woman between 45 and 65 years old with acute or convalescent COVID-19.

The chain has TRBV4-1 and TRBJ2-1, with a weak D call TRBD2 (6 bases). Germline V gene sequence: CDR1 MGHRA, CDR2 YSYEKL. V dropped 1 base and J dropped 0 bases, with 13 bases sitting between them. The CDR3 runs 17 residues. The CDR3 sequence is CASSQAPGLSSYNEQFF. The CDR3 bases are TGCGCCAGCAGCCAAGCTCCGGGACTGAGCTCCTACAATGAGCAGTTCTTC.

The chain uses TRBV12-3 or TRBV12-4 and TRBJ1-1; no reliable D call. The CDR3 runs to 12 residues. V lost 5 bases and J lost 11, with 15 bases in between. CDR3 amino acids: CASSRSRLEAFF. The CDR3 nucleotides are TGTGCCAGCAGTAGATCGCGGCTGGAGGCTTTCTTT.

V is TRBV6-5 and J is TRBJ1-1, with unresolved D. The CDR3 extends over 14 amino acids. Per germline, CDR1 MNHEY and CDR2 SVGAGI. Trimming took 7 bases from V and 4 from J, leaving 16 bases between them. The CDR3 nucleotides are TGTGCCAGCACCCGAGTATTTTCGGGCACTGAAGCTTTCTTT. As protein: CASTRVFSGTEAFF.

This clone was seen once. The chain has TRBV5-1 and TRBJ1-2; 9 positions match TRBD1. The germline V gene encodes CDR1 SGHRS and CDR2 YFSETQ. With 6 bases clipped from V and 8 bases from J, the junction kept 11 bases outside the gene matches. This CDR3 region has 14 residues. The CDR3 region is CASKEGQGQFGYTF. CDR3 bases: TGCGCCAGCAAAGAGGGACAGGGACAGTTCGGCTACACCTTC.

As DNA, the CDR3 is TGTGCCAGCAGCCCAGCACAGGGGTTCACTGAAGCTTTCTTT. It is translated as CASSPAQGFTEAFF. The V gene is TRBV11-2, the J gene TRBJ1-1, with 7 bases lining up with TRBD1. The CDR3 is made up of 14 amino acids. With 5 bases clipped from V and 4 bases from J, the junction kept 7 bases outside the gene matches. Germline V gene lookup returns CDR1 SGHAT and CDR2 FQNNGV.

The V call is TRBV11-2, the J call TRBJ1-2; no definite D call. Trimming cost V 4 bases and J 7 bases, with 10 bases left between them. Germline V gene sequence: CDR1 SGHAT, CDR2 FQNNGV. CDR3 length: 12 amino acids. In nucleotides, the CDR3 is TGTGCCAGCAGCTCCGAGTTTACTGGCTACACCTTC. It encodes CASSSEFTGYTF.

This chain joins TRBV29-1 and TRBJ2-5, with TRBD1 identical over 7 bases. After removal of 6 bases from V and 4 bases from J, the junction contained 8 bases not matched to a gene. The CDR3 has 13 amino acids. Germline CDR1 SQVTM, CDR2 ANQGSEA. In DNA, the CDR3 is TGCAGCGTCGGAAAGGGGGCGTCAGAGACCCAGTACTTC. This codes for CSVGKGASETQYF.

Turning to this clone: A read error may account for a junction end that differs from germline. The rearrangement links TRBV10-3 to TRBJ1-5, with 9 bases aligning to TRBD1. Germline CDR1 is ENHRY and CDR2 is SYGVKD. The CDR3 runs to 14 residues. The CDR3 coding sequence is TGTGCCATCAGTGGAACAGGGGGCAAGCAGCCCCAGCATTTT. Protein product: CAISGTGGKQPQHF.

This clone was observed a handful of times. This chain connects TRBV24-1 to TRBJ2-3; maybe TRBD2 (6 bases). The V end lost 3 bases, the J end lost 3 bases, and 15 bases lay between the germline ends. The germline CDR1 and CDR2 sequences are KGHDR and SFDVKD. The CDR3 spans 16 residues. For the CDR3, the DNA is TGTGCCACCAGTGATGGAACTAACGGAGGGACAGATACGCAGTATTTT. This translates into CATSDGTNGGTDTQYF.